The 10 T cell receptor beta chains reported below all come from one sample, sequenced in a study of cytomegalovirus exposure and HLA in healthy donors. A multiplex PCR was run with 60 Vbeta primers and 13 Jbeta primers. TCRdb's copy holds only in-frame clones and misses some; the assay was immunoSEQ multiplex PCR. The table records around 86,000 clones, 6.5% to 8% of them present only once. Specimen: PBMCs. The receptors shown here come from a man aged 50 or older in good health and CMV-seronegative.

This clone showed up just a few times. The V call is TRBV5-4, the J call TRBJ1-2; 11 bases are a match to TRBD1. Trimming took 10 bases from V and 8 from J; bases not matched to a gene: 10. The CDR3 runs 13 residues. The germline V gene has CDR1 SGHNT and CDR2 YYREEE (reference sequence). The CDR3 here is CAGGTGGFYGYTF. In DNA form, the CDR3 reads TGTGCCGGCGGGACAGGGGGTTTCTACGGCTACACCTTC.

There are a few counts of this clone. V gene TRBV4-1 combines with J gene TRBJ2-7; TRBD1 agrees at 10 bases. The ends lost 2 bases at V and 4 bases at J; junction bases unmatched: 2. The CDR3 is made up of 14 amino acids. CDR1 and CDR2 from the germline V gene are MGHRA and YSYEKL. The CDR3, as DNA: TGCGCCAGCAGCCAACCGGGACAGGGGTACGAGCAGTACTTC. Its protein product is CASSQPGQGYEQYF.

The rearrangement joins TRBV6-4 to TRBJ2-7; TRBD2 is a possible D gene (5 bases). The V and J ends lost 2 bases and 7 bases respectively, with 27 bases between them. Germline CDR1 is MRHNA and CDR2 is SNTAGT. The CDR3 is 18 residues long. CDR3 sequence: CASSDVLIEVGIGGEQYF. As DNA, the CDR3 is TGTGCCAGCAGTGACGTCCTCATTGAGGTCGGGATCGGTGGAGAGCAGTACTTC.

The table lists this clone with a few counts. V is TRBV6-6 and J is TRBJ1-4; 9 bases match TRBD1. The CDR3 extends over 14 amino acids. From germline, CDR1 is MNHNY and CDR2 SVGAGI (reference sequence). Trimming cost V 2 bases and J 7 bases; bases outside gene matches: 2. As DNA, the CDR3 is TGTGCCAGCAGTTACGGGACAGGGAGTGAAAAACTGTTTTTT. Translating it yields CASSYGTGSEKLFF.

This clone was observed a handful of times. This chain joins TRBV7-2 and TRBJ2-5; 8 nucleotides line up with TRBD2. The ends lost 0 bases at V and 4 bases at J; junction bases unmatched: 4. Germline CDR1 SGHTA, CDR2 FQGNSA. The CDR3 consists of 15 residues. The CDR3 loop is CASSLAGRVGETQYF. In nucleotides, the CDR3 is TGTGCCAGCAGCTTAGCCGGGAGGGTGGGAGAGACCCAGTACTTC.

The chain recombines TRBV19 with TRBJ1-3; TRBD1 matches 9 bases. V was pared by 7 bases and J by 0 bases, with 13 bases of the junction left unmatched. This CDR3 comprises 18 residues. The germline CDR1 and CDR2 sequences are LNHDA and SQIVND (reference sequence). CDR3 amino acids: CASISLWTGEDSGNTIYF. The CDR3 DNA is TGTGCCAGTATTTCCCTCTGGACAGGGGAAGACTCTGGAAACACCATATATTTT. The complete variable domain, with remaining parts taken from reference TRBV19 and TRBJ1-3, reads DGGITQSPKYLFRKEGQNVTLSCEQNLNHDAMYWYRQDPGQGLRLIYYSQIVNDFQKGDIAEGYSVSREKKESFPLTVTSAQKNPTAFYLCASISLWTGEDSGNTIYFGEGSWLTVV.

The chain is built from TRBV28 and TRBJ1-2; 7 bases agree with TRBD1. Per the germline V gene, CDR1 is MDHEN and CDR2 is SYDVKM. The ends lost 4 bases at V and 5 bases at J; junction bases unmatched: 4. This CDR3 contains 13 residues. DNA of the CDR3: TGTGCCAGCAGTTCCGCCAGGGGGTATGGCTACACCTTC. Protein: CASSSARGYGYTF.

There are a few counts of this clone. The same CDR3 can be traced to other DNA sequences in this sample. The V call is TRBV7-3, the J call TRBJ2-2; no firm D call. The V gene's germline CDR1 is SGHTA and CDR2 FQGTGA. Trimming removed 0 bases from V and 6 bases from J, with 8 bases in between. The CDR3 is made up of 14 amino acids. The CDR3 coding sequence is TGTGCCAGCAGCTTAACGAACACAGCCGGGGAGCTGTTTTTT. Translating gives CASSLTNTAGELFF.

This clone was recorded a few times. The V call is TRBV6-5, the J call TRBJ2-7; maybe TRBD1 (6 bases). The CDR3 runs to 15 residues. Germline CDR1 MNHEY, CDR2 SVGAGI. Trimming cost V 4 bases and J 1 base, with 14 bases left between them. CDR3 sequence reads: CASSSPGTTSYEQYF. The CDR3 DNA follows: TGTGCCAGCAGTTCCCCCGGGACAACTTCCTACGAGCAGTACTTC.

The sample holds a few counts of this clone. In nucleotides, the CDR3 is TGTGCCAGCAGCCGACAGGGTACGGAAAAACTGTTTTTT. Translating it yields CASSRQGTEKLFF. The chain carries TRBV7-9 and TRBJ1-4, with TRBD1 matching over 7 bases. The CDR3 is made up of 13 amino acids. The J segment lost 8 bases and the V segment lost 5 bases, leaving 5 bases of the junction unmatched. Per germline, CDR1 SEHNR and CDR2 FQNEAQ (reference sequence).